This TCR beta chain was captured in a study of T-cell memory formation after mild COVID-19. Study-wide context: Largely, TCR clusters stayed within a single donor.

Trimming removed 5 bases at V and 0 bases at J, with 12 bases between. Germline V gene data show CDR1 as SGHTA and CDR2 as FQGNSA. The CDR3 length is 15 residues. A single record per CDR3 protein comes from TCRdb applying MiXCR to the 5' RACE reads. Of fewer than 200,000 distinct CDR3 sequences detected, approximately 13% appear once; the ten largest clones hold 2.5% to 3.5%. V is TRBV7-2 and J is TRBJ2-3; D is unclear. This clonotype was sampled from a man between 18 and 29 years old who had mild COVID-19 (a few samples of this study predate the infection). Cell type and time point are not known. Sequenced: PBMCs or a T cell subset sorted from them (not recorded which). CDR3 residues: CASSPSRSSTDTQYF. CDR3 bases: TGTGCCAGCAGCCCCTCCCGGTCTAGCACAGATACGCAGTATTTT. Complete variable domain (other parts from reference TRBV7-2 and TRBJ2-3): GAGVSQSPSNKVTEKGKDVELRCDPISGHTALYWYRQSLGQGLEFLIYFQGNSAPDKSGLPSDRFSAERTGGSVSTLTIQRTQQEDSAVYLCASSPSRSSTDTQYFGPGTRLTVL.